Listed below are T cell receptor beta chains from one sample, sequenced in a study of memory CD8 T cells in hepatitis C reinfection. Sequencing used immunoSEQ multiplex PCR; TCRdb keeps in-frame clones, though not all of them. The sample records around 45,000 clones, roughly 89% being singletons. Sequenced material: naive CD8+ T cells sorted from blood. The receptors stem from a man younger than 35 with hepatitis C virus infection. The CDR3 runs from the conserved cysteine through the conserved F or W. D genes are given only for firm matches. Clone size is not always given. Where it is, it says once, few, many or a class for expanded clones.

v_gene	j_gene	d_gene	abundance	CDR3nt	CDR3aa
TRBV9	TRBJ2-1	NA	NA	TGTGCCAGCAGCGTAGCTTTAGGGGGGGGCGATGAGCAGTTCTTC	CASSVALGGGDEQFF
TRBV9	TRBJ2-1	NA	NA	TGTGCCAGCAGCGTACGCGCGGCCCCCTACAATGAGCAGTTCTTC	CASSVRAAPYNEQFF
TRBV4-1	TRBJ2-5	NA	NA	TGCGCCAGCAGCCTCCGCGAGAGGGGGGAGGGAGAGACCCAGTACTTC	CASSLRERGEGETQYF
TRBV4-1	TRBJ1-2	NA	NA	TGCGCCAGCAGCACTCCCGGGGGGGGAGACTATGGCTACACCTTC	CASSTPGGGDYGYTF
TRBV5-6	TRBJ2-7	NA	few	TGTGCCAGCAGGCTACTAGCGACCAGGGGCGAGCAGTACTTC	CASRLLATRGEQYF
TRBV19	TRBJ1-1	NA	once	TGTGCCAGTAGTATAGATGGGGGACTCGGGGTTACTGAAGCTTTCTTT	CASSIDGGLGVTEAFF
TRBV5-5	TRBJ2-3	TRBD1	NA	TGTGCCAGCAGCTTGAGGACAGGGTTTGCAGATACGCAGTATTTT	CASSLRTGFADTQYF
TRBV5-6	TRBJ1-1	NA	NA	TGTGCCAGCAGCTTGGCGGCAGGGGTTGACACTGAAGCTTTCTTT	CASSLAAGVDTEAFF
TRBV5-4	TRBJ1-1	TRBD1	once	TGTGCCAGCAGCTTAATGACAGGGGGCGCGTGGAACACTGAAGCTTTCTTT	CASSLMTGGAWNTEAFF
TRBV2	TRBJ1-1	TRBD1	NA	TGTGCCGTAGGGACAGCCGTCGCCCCCACTGAAGCTTTCTTT	CAVGTAVAPTEAFF
TRBV4-1	TRBJ1-6	TRBD1	NA	TGCGCCAGCAGCCTGCGCAGGGGGGATTCACCCCTCCACTTT	CASSLRRGDSPLHF
TRBV6-1	TRBJ2-7	NA	NA	TGTGCCAGCAGTGCCCCCCGTGGGGGAGGCTTAGGCGAGCAGTACTTC	CASSAPRGGGLGEQYF
TRBV30	TRBJ2-5	TRBD1	NA	TGTGCCTGGAGCCCCGGGACAGGGTCGTTCCAAGAGACCCAGTACTTC	CAWSPGTGSFQETQYF
TRBV6-5	TRBJ2-1	TRBD2	NA	TGTGCCAGCAGTTACGGGGCGGGAGGGACCTACAATGAGCAGTTCTTC	CASSYGAGGTYNEQFF
TRBV7-9	TRBJ1-5	TRBD1	NA	TGTGCCAGCAGCTTAGAAGGACAGGGCAATCAGCCCCAGCATTTT	CASSLEGQGNQPQHF
TRBV5-4	TRBJ1-2	NA	NA	TGTGCCAGCAGAACGGCAGGGGTGAACTATGGCTACACCTTC	CASRTAGVNYGYTF
TRBV4-1	TRBJ2-4	TRBD1	NA	TGCGCCAGCAGCCTTGAACAGGGGCTAGCCAAAAACATTCAGTACTTC	CASSLEQGLAKNIQYF
TRBV7-9	TRBJ2-7	NA	once	TGTGCCAGCAGCCTATTTCGGGACGAGCAGTACTTC	CASSLFRDEQYF
TRBV19	TRBJ2-1	NA	NA	TGTGCCAGTAGGTATAAGGGGGGGTCCCGCGAGCAGTTCTTC	CASRYKGGSREQFF
TRBV5-4	TRBJ2-1	TRBD2	NA	TGTGCCAGCAGCTTGGGTACTAGCGCCTACAATGAGCAGTTCTTC	CASSLGTSAYNEQFF
TRBV7-3	TRBJ1-1	TRBD1	once	TGTGCCAGCAGCTTAATCCCCCTGGGGCAGGGGGAAACTGAAGCTTTCTTT	CASSLIPLGQGETEAFF
TRBV28	TRBJ2-1	TRBD2	NA	TGTGCCAGCAGTTCCCAACTAGCGAGCAATGAGCAGTTCTTC	CASSSQLASNEQFF
TRBV9	TRBJ1-4	NA	NA	TGTGCCAGCAGCTCACGGGGTAATAATGAAAAACTGTTTTTT	CASSSRGNNEKLFF
TRBV11-2	TRBJ2-1	NA	once	TGTGCCAGCAGCTCCCCCGACAGGTACAATGAGCAGTTCTTC	CASSSPDRYNEQFF
TRBV27	TRBJ1-4	TRBD1	once	TGTGCCAGCAGCCACATACAGGGGGAATCTAATGAAAAACTGTTTTTT	CASSHIQGESNEKLFF
TRBV6-1	TRBJ2-7	NA	NA	TGTGCCAGCAGTGAGGCAGGGGACACTTTTTACGAGCAGTACTTC	CASSEAGDTFYEQYF
TRBV5-1	TRBJ2-1	NA	NA	TGCGCCAGCAGCTCAACGGACCTAGCTGAGCAGTTCTTC	CASSSTDLAEQFF
TRBV6-6	TRBJ2-2	TRBD1	NA	TGTGCCAGCAGTCAACCGGGACAGGGGGGCTGGGAGCTGTTTTTT	CASSQPGQGGWELFF
TRBV7-2	TRBJ1-6	NA	NA	TGTGCCAGTACAGGGATTAATTCACCCCTCCACTTT	CASTGINSPLHF
TRBV6-4	TRBJ2-1	NA	few	TGTGCCAGCAGTGACGAAGAGCACAATGAGCAGTTCTTC	CASSDEEHNEQFF
TRBV19	TRBJ1-1	TRBD1	NA	TGTGCCAGTAGACGGACAGGGTCGACTGAAGCTTTCTTT	CASRRTGSTEAFF
TRBV9	TRBJ1-1	TRBD1	NA	TGTGCCAGCAGCACTAATCCAGGGGGCACTGAAGCTTTCTTT	CASSTNPGGTEAFF
TRBV2	TRBJ1-5	TRBD1	NA	TGTGCCAGCAGAACAGGGGGAGGCCAGCCCCAGCATTTT	CASRTGGGQPQHF
TRBV7-2	TRBJ2-1	TRBD2	NA	TGTGCCAGCAGCTTGGGGCTAGCGGGGGCCTACTCCTACAATGAGCAGTTCTTC	CASSLGLAGAYSYNEQFF
TRBV9	TRBJ1-1	TRBD1	NA	TGTGCCAGCAGCCCCTATGGACAGGTAACTGAAGCTTTCTTT	CASSPYGQVTEAFF
TRBV27	TRBJ2-7	NA	NA	TGTGCCAGCAGTTTACAGGGCAGGGACTCGGGAAATTACGAGCAGTACTTC	CASSLQGRDSGNYEQYF
TRBV7-9	TRBJ2-1	TRBD2	NA	TGTGCCAGCAGCTCCCCAAGGCTAGCGGGAGACAGGGTGCAGTTCTTC	CASSSPRLAGDRVQFF
TRBV6-5	TRBJ2-7	TRBD2	NA	TGTGCCAGCAGTCGTAGCGGGAGGGCCACCTACGAGCAGTACTTC	CASSRSGRATYEQYF
TRBV28	TRBJ2-7	TRBD2	NA	TGTGCCAGCAGTGCCCGGGGGGGAAACTACGAGCAGTACTTC	CASSARGGNYEQYF
TRBV6-6	TRBJ2-5	TRBD1	NA	TGTGCCAGCAGTGCGACAGGGGGCGTGGGGGAGACCCAGTACTTC	CASSATGGVGETQYF
TRBV19	TRBJ1-5	TRBD1	once	TGTGCCAGTAGTATGGCCCAATTTACAGGGGGCAATCAGCCCCAGCATTTT	CASSMAQFTGGNQPQHF
TRBV19	TRBJ2-3	NA	NA	TGTGCCAGTAGTATATCCCCTGAGGGTTCCACAGATACGCAGTATTTT	CASSISPEGSTDTQYF
TRBV4-1	TRBJ1-5	NA	NA	TGCACCAGCAGCCCGCGGAGGGAAGGGGAGCCCCAGCATTTT	CTSSPRREGEPQHF
TRBV5-8	TRBJ2-1	TRBD2	NA	TGTGCCAGCAGCCATGGGACTAGCCAAAACAATGAGCAGTTCTTC	CASSHGTSQNNEQFF
TRBV19	TRBJ2-1	TRBD2	NA	TGTGCCAGTAGTATAACCCAAGGACTAGCGTCCTACAATGAGCAGTTCTTC	CASSITQGLASYNEQFF
TRBV11-2	TRBJ2-4	NA	NA	TGTGCCAGCAGCCAGGGACGATTGGGACTAGCCAAAAACATTCAGTACTTC	CASSQGRLGLAKNIQYF
TRBV5-6	TRBJ2-7	NA	NA	TGTGCCAGCAGCACCTACAGGGACAACTCCTACGAGCAGTACTTC	CASSTYRDNSYEQYF
TRBV5-3	TRBJ1-3	NA	NA	TGTGCCAGAAGCCCGGGACAATCGGTCTCTGGAAACACCATATATTTT	CARSPGQSVSGNTIYF
TRBV27	TRBJ2-7	TRBD2	NA	TGTGCCAGCAGTCCCGCGGGCGGGAGCTGGACCTACGAGCAGTACTTC	CASSPAGGSWTYEQYF
TRBV5-6	TRBJ2-5	NA	NA	TGTGCCAGCAGCTACACCTACGGCGGACAAGAGACCCAGTACTTC	CASSYTYGGQETQYF
TRBV11-2	TRBJ1-1	NA	NA	TGTGCCAGCAGCTGCGCCACCCTACAGGGCTCGAACACTGAAGCTTTCTTT	CASSCATLQGSNTEAFF
TRBV28	TRBJ2-7	TRBD2	NA	TGTGCCAGCCAGTGGACTAGCGGGACGTACGAGCAGTACTTC	CASQWTSGTYEQYF
TRBV6-1	TRBJ2-3	NA	NA	TGTGCCAGCAGTGAAAGGACAGTTACAGATACGCAGTATTTT	CASSERTVTDTQYF
TRBV5-6	TRBJ1-2	NA	NA	TGTGCCAGCAGCTTACGAACATTCTTCTATGGCTACACCTTC	CASSLRTFFYGYTF
TRBV11-2	TRBJ2-7	NA	NA	TGTGCCAGCAGCTTAGGGAGCGGAACCTACGAGCAGTACTTC	CASSLGSGTYEQYF
TRBV9	TRBJ1-2	TRBD1	NA	TGTGCCAGCTCCGGGACAGGGACAAACTATGGCTACACCTTC	CASSGTGTNYGYTF
TRBV19	TRBJ2-1	TRBD2	NA	TGTGCCAGTACCCTGACTAGCGGGAGTTTCAGTGAGCAGTTCTTC	CASTLTSGSFSEQFF
TRBV11-2	TRBJ2-7	NA	NA	TGTGCCAGCAGCCTTGGAGCGGGCCCACGCTACGAGCAGTACTTC	CASSLGAGPRYEQYF
TRBV2	TRBJ2-7	NA	NA	TGTGCCAGCAGTGACCCTCACTCCGGAGATTACGAGCAGTACTTC	CASSDPHSGDYEQYF